This T cell receptor beta chain was observed in a study of blood T cell repertoires in COVID-19. On the study more broadly: Sites in the United States, Italy and Spain provided acute and convalescent COVID-19 samples. Sample material is recorded as cDNA or gDNA derived from T cells, B-cell-depleted T cells, or PBMCs.

Per the authors' pipeline: How many nucleated cells were present was estimated from reference gene primer amplification. Repertoires were generated with immunoSEQ multiplex PCR, while TCRdb's copy carries only in-frame clones and drops some. The DNA was the basis for D and trimming; V, J and clone size are from that table. The sample shows 25,000 to 40,000 clones, about nine tenths of them seen only once. The source of this sequence is a human donor with active COVID-19. The donor label of this sample is uncertain. Sequencing was carried out using peripheral blood.

CDR3 in amino acids: CASSPKGQPRRSPLHF. The DNA for the CDR3 is TGTGCCAGCAGCCCGAAGGGACAGCCAAGGAGGTCACCCCTCCACTTT. The rearrangement links TRBV5-8 to TRBJ1-6; TRBD1 matches 7 bases. Germline lookup yields CDR1 SGHTS and CDR2 YDEGEE. J gave up 10 bases and V 4 bases, and 14 bases lay outside the gene matches. The CDR3 is 16 residues long.